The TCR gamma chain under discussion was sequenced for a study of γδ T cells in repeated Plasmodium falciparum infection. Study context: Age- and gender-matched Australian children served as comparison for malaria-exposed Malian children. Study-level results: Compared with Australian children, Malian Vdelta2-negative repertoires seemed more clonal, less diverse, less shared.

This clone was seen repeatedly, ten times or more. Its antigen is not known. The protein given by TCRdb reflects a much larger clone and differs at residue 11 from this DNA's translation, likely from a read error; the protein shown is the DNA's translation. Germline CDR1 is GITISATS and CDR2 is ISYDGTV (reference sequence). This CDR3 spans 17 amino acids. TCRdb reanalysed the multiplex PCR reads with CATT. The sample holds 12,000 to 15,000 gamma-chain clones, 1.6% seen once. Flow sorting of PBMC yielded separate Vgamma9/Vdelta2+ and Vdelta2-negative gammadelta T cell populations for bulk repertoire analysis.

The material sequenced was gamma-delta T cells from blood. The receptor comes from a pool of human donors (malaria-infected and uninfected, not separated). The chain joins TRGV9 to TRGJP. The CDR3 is CALWEDEPELDKKIKVF. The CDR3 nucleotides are TGTGCCTTGTGGGAGGACGAACCAGAGTTGGACAAAAAAATCAAGGTATTT.